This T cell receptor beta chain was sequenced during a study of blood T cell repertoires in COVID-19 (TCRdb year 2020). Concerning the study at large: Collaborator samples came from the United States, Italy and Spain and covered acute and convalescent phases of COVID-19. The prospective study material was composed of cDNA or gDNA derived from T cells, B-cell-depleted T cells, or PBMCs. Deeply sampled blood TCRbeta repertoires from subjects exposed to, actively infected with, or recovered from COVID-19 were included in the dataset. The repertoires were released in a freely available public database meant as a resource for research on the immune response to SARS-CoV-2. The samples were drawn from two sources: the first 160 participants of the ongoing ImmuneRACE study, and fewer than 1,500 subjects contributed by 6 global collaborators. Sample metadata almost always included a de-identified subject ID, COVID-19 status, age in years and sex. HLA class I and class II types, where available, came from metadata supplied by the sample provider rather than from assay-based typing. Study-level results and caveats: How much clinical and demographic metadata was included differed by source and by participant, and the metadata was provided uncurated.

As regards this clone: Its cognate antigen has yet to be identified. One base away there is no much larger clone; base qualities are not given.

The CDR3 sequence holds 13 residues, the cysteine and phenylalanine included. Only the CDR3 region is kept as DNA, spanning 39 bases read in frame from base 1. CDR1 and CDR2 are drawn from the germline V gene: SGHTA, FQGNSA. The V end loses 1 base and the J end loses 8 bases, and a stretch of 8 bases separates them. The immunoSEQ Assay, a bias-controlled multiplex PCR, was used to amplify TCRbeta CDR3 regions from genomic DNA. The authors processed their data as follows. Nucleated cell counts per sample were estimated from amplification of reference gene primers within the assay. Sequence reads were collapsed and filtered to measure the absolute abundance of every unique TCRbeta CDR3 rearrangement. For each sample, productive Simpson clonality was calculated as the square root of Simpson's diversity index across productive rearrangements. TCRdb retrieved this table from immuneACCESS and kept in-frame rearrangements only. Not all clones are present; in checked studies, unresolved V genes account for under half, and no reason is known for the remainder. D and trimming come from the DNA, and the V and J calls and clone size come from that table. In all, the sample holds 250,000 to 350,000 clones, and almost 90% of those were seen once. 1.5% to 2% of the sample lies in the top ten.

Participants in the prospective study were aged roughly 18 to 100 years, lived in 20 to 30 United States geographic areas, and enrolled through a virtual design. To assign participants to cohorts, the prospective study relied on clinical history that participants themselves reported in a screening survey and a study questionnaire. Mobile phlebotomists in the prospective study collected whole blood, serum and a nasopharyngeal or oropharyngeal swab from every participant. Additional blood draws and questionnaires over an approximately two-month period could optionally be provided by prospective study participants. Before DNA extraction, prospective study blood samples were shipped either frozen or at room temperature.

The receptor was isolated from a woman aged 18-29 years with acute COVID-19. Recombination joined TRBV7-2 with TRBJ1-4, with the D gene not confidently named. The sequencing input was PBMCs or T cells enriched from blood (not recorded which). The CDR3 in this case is CASSLDMREKLFF. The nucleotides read TGTGCCAGCAGCTTAGACATGAGGGAAAAACTGTTTTTT.